This TCR beta chain was recorded in a study of T cells after yellow fever vaccination. Study results and limitations: CD4 and CD8 compartments shared a small share of clonotypes.

This clonotype has a count of ten or more. Its cognate antigen is unknown. TCRdb re-analysed the 5' RACE reads in MiXCR, keeping a single row per CDR3 protein. The table includes roughly 150,000 distinct CDR3 sequences, less than 9% detected once. The specimen comprised CD4+ T cells sorted from PBMCs, sampled 5 to 6 days after the first yellow fever vaccination. The TCR was taken from a man aged 18 to 30 who received the YFV17D yellow fever vaccine.

The CDR3 DNA sequence: TGTGCCACCAGTCCAGCCGCGGCCTCTGGAAACACCATATATTTT. Its protein is CATSPAAASGNTIYF. The gene calls are TRBV15 and TRBJ1-3; D is unresolved. The germline gives CDR1 LNHNV, CDR2 YYDKDF (reference sequence). V lost 6 bases and J lost 0, with 12 bases in between. The CDR3 has 15 amino acids. Supplemented by reference TRBV15 and TRBJ1-3, the full variable domain reads DAMVIQNPRYQVTQFGKPVTLSCSQTLNHNVMYWYQQKSSQAPKLLFHYYDKDFNNEADTPDNFQSRRPNTSFCFLDIRSPGLGDTAMYLCATSPAAASGNTIYFGEGSWLTVV.